This passage covers 18 T cell receptor beta chains from one sample sequenced in a study of PD-1 blockade in classical Hodgkin lymphoma. The method was immunoSEQ multiplex PCR; TCRdb's version includes in-frame clones alone and lacks a portion of them. Of 45,000 to 60,000 clones in the sample, approximately 91% are singletons; the top ten hold approximately 4.9%. Specified time point: newly diagnosed, previously untreated cHL patient sample. Sequencing was performed on peripheral blood mononuclear cells (PBMCs). All receptors come from a human donor with classical Hodgkin lymphoma.

The table lists this clone with a count of one. In DNA form, the CDR3 reads TGTGCCAGCAGTGAAGGGGGGGGCAATCAGCCCCAGCATTTT. This encodes CASSEGGGNQPQHF. The chain links TRBV6-1 to TRBJ1-5; D is possibly TRBD1 (5 bases). V lost 1 base and J 2 bases, leaving 6 bases between the germline ends. Germline V gene sequence: CDR1 MNHNS, CDR2 SASEGT. The CDR3 is 14 amino acids.

This clone has only one observation. At one of its ends the junction is not consistent with the germline gene, which may arise from a read error. The chain couples TRBV7-7 to TRBJ1-1, with 7 positions matching TRBD1. CDR3 length: 15 residues. Germline lookup yields CDR1 SSHAT and CDR2 FNYEAQ (reference sequence). The DNA for the CDR3 is TGTGCTAGCAGCTTATCTAGGGGGCCCTACACTGAAGCTTTCTTT. Translated, it gives CASSLSRGPYTEAFF.

The rearrangement joins TRBV7-9 to TRBJ2-5; D possibly corresponds to TRBD2 (5 bases). V dropped 2 bases and J dropped 0 bases, with 7 bases sitting between them. Germline V gives CDR1 SEHNR, CDR2 FQNEAQ (reference sequence). This CDR3 spans 14 amino acids. The CDR3 DNA reads as TGTGCCAGCAGCTTATGGCGGGACCAAGAGACCCAGTACTTC. It specifies CASSLWRDQETQYF. Looking up the rest from reference TRBV7-9 and TRBJ2-5 gives the full variable domain: DTGVSQNPRHKITKRGQNVTFRCDPISEHNRLYWYRQTLGQGPEFLTYFQNEAQLEKSRLLSDRFSAERPKGSFSTLEIQRTEQGDSAMYLCASSLWRDQETQYFGPGTRLLVL.

V and J are TRBV19 and TRBJ2-7, with a possible D match to TRBD2 (6 bases). V shed 2 bases and J shed 6 bases, with 14 bases lying between them. CDR3 length equals 14 residues. Germline V CDR1 and CDR2: LNHDA, SQIVND (reference sequence). CDR3: CASSITGTGVEQYF. The CDR3 DNA is TGTGCCAGTAGTATAACTGGGACTGGGGTCGAGCAGTACTTC.

On this clone itself: Within the sample, other DNA sequences also encode this same CDR3. V gene TRBV7-9 combines with J gene TRBJ2-1, with D perhaps TRBD1 or TRBD2 (5 bases each). V was pared by 1 base and J by 4 bases, with 17 bases between. CDR3 length: 17 residues. Germline CDR1 reads SEHNR; CDR2 reads FQNEAQ (reference sequence). The CDR3: CASSLGDLGRLYNEQFF. In nucleotides, the CDR3 is TGTGCCAGCAGCTTAGGGGACCTCGGACGCCTTTACAATGAGCAGTTCTTC.

The rearrangement links TRBV11-1 to TRBJ2-1; 7 bases agree with TRBD1. CDR3 size: 14 residues. The germline V gene encodes CDR1 SGHAT and CDR2 FQDESV (reference sequence). The trim removed 4 bases at V and 8 bases at J, leaving 8 bases unmatched. This CDR3 is CASSSTGAGDEQFF. CDR3 DNA sequence: TGTGCCAGCAGCTCCACAGGGGCAGGGGATGAGCAGTTCTTC.

This chain links TRBV29-1 with TRBJ1-2; D is uncertain. Trimming took 2 bases from V and 3 from J, leaving 13 bases between them. This CDR3 region has 14 residues. The germline gives CDR1 SQVTM, CDR2 ANQGSEA. CDR3 DNA: TGCAGCGTTGAAAATTTGGGAGGAGACTATGGCTACACCTTC. It codes for CSVENLGGDYGYTF.

CDR3: CASSDRDRVAGNTIYF. For the CDR3, the DNA is TGTGCCAGCAGTGACCGGGACAGGGTAGCCGGAAACACCATATATTTT. The V call is TRBV2, the J call TRBJ1-3; TRBD1 matches at 9 bases. J was trimmed by 4 bases and V by 3 bases; bases with no gene match: 7. The germline V gene has CDR1 SNHLY and CDR2 FYNNEI. CDR3 size: 16 residues.

This sequence joins TRBV7-3 and TRBJ1-1; D is unresolved. The germline V gene has CDR1 SGHTA and CDR2 FQGTGA. Trimming took off 1 base at V and 1 base at J, with 10 bases between the two ends. The CDR3 length is 15 residues. The CDR3 coding sequence is TGTGCCAGCAGCTTAAAAAATTCTCCGAACACTGAAGCTTTCTTT. It translates to CASSLKNSPNTEAFF. The whole variable domain, filled in from reference TRBV7-3 and TRBJ1-1, reads GAGVSQTPSNKVTEKGKYVELRCDPISGHTALYWYRQSLGQGPEFLIYFQGTGAADDSGLPNDRFFAVRPEGSVSTLKIQRTERGDSAVYLCASSLKNSPNTEAFFGQGTRLTVV.

The count of this clone is one. The V call is TRBV11-3, the J call TRBJ1-5; D is unclear. In germline, CDR1 is SGHNT, CDR2 YENEEA. V gave up 0 bases and J gave up 3 bases, with 6 bases separating them. This CDR3 region has 14 residues. The CDR3 nucleotides read TGTGCCAGCAGCTTAGACGGGGACAATCAGCCCCAGCATTTT. Amino acids: CASSLDGDNQPQHF.

The gene calls are TRBV28 and TRBJ1-1; D is undetermined. The CDR3 length is 15 residues. V was clipped by 4 bases and J by 0 bases, with 12 bases between them. Germline CDR1 reads MDHEN; CDR2 reads SYDVKM. CDR3 nucleotide sequence: TGTGCCAGCAGTTCCTTTCCAGGAGTGAACACTGAAGCTTTCTTT. Translated, it gives CASSSFPGVNTEAFF.

The chain has TRBV19 and TRBJ1-2; TRBD1 agrees at 8 bases. Germline CDR1 and CDR2: LNHDA and SQIVND (reference sequence). Trimming removed 5 bases from V and 9 bases from J; junction bases left unmatched: 5. The length of the CDR3 is 12 residues. CDR3 in amino acids: CASSDRGGRYTF. The CDR3 nucleotides are TGTGCCAGTAGTGACAGGGGCGGTCGCTACACCTTC.

This clone appeared a few times. The rearrangement uses TRBV2 and TRBJ2-3; D call uncertain. From germline, CDR1 is SNHLY and CDR2 FYNNEI. V lost 1 base, J lost 0 bases, and 23 bases lay in between. There are 20 residues in the CDR3. Here the CDR3 reads CASSEGNPWFRAVSTDTQYF. Written as DNA, the CDR3 is TGTGCCAGCAGTGAAGGTAACCCCTGGTTCCGGGCAGTCAGCACAGATACGCAGTATTTT.

The rearrangement joins TRBV5-6 to TRBJ2-1, with D possibly matching TRBD2 (7 bases). Trimming took 0 bases from V and 5 from J, leaving 15 bases between them. Per germline, CDR1 SGHDT and CDR2 YYEEEE. The CDR3 loop spans 16 amino acids. The CDR3 DNA sequence: TGTGCCAGCAGCTTGGATCGGGGGGCATGGAACAATGAGCAGTTCTTC. It encodes CASSLDRGAWNNEQFF. Supplemented by reference TRBV5-6 and TRBJ2-1, the full variable domain reads DAGVTQSPTHLIKTRGQQVTLRCSPKSGHDTVSWYQQALGQGPQFIFQYYEEEERQRGNFPDRFSGHQFPNYSSELNVNALLLGDSALYLCASSLDRGAWNNEQFFGPGTRLTVL.

The V and J genes are TRBV7-9 and TRBJ1-2; no clear D. This CDR3 comprises 15 residues. Germline V gene data show CDR1 as SEHNR and CDR2 as FQNEAQ (reference sequence). Trimming took off 1 base at V and 5 bases at J, with 14 bases between the two ends. CDR3 nucleotides: TGTGCCAGCAGCTTAGTTGTGGCAGACTTTTATGGCTACACCTTC. Its translation is CASSLVVADFYGYTF.

This rearrangement joins TRBV9 to TRBJ2-1, with 12 bases lining up with TRBD2. There are 18 residues in the CDR3. V was clipped by 3 bases and J by 4 bases; unmatched bases: 11. Germline V gives CDR1 SGDLS, CDR2 YYNGEE. The CDR3 reads CASSGPSGRAEVYNEQFF. The CDR3 DNA is TGTGCCAGCAGCGGCCCTAGCGGGAGGGCCGAGGTATACAATGAGCAGTTCTTC.

The gene calls are TRBV6-1 and TRBJ2-3, with D tentatively TRBD1 or TRBD2 (5 bases each). V was shortened by 2 bases and J by 12 bases, with 12 bases between the two germline ends. CDR1 MNHNS and CDR2 SASEGT come from the germline V gene. The CDR3 totals 12 residues. CDR3: CASSEMGRTQYF. The CDR3 DNA reads as TGTGCCAGCAGTGAAATGGGACGCACCCAGTATTTT.

V gene TRBV15 combines with J gene TRBJ2-3, with D uncertain. Germline values: CDR1 LNHNV, CDR2 YYDKDF (reference sequence). The CDR3 runs 16 residues. Trimming left V 3 bases short and J 1 base short, with 14 bases between. The CDR3 loop reads CATSRGYGEGTDTQYF. The CDR3 nucleotides read TGTGCCACCAGCAGGGGGTACGGCGAGGGCACAGATACGCAGTATTTT.